This T cell receptor beta chain originates from a study of T-cell memory formation after mild COVID-19. Findings of the study overall: Chiefly within CM and EM were the contracting CD4+ clones; CD8+ ones were within EMRA.

TCRdb reanalysed the 5' RACE reads using MiXCR and keeps one entry per CDR3 protein. There are 380,000 or so distinct CDR3 sequences in the sample; roughly an eighth occur only once, and 22% lies in the top ten. A note on this clonotype: The antigen is not known.

This receptor was identified in a young man who had mild COVID-19 (a few samples of this study predate the infection). Cell type and time point are not known. The material sequenced was PBMCs or a T cell subset sorted from them (not recorded which).

CDR3 sequence: CASVQGRGEQFF. CDR3 DNA sequence: TGTGCCAGCGTCCAGGGTCGGGGTGAGCAGTTCTTC. The chain is built from TRBV11-2 and TRBJ2-1; D tentatively fits TRBD1 or TRBD2 (5 bases each). Germline V CDR1 and CDR2: SGHAT, FQNNGV. V was trimmed by 8 bases and J by 9 bases, leaving 14 bases between them. The CDR3 has 12 residues.